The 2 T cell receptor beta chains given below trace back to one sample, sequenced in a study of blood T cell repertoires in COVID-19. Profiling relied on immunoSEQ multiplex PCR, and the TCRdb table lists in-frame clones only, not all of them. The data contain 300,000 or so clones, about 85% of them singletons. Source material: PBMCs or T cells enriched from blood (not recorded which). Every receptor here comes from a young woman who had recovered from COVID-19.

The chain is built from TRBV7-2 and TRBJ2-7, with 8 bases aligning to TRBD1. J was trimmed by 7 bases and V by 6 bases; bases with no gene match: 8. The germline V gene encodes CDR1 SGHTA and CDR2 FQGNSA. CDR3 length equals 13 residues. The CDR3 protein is CASSSDRVREQYF. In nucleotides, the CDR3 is TGTGCCAGCAGTTCGGACAGGGTCAGGGAGCAGTACTTC.

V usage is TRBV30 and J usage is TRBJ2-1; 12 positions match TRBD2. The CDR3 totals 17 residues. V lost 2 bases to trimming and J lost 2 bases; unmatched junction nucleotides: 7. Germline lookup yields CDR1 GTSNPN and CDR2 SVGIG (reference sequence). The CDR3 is CAWSWASGGAAYNEQFF. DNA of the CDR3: TGTGCCTGGAGTTGGGCTAGCGGGGGGGCGGCCTACAATGAGCAGTTCTTC. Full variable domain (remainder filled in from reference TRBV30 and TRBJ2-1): SQTIHQWPATLVQPVGSPLSLECTVEGTSNPNLYWYRQAAGRGLQLLFYSVGIGQISSEVPQNLSASRPQDRQFILSSKKLLLSDSGFYLCAWSWASGGAAYNEQFFGPGTRLTVL.